The entry below describes one TCR beta chain. Trimming took off 3 bases at V and 4 bases at J, with 14 bases between the two ends. The germline V gene encodes CDR1 SGHKS and CDR2 YYEKEE (reference sequence). The CDR3 runs 15 residues. This record belongs to a study of blood T cell repertoires in COVID-19. Study-wide background: COVID-19 samples from acute and convalescent phases originated in the United States, Italy and Spain. T cells, B-cell-depleted T cells, or PBMCs supplied cDNA or gDNA.

Authors' data handling: Estimates of nucleated cell counts were drawn from the amplification of reference gene primers. The protocol was immunoSEQ multiplex PCR, while the TCRdb copy is restricted to in-frame clones and leaves out a portion. D and trimming come from the DNA, and the V and J calls and clone size come from that table. The sample includes some 270,000 clones, approximately 86% of them seen just once. The clonotype comes from a woman aged 60-75 years who had recovered from COVID-19. This rearrangement joins TRBV5-5 to TRBJ2-1, with a tentative D call TRBD1 (5 bases). The material sequenced was peripheral blood. In DNA form, the CDR3 reads TGTGCCAGCAGCTGGGGCTTTGGGTCATACAATGAGCAGTTCTTC. Residues: CASSWGFGSYNEQFF.